The rows below give T cell receptor beta chains drawn from one sample of a study of siplizumab effects on memory and regulatory T cells. Here immunoSEQ multiplex PCR was the method, and the copy in TCRdb shows in-frame clones only, minus some. The profile covers tens of thousands of clones, with 90% to 95% appearing a single time and approximately 0.31% taken by the ten largest. Sequenced input: non-Treg CD4+ T cells sorted from blood. The source of these receptors is a human donor in good health. CDR3s include the opening cysteine and the closing phenylalanine or tryptophan. D genes are given only for firm matches. The size entry is marked missing in some rows and otherwise reads once, few, many or a size class.

CDR3aa: CASSTGGWAGNTEAFF; CDR3nt: TGTGCCAGCAGTACGGGTGGATGGGCGGGAAACACTGAAGCTTTCTTT; j_gene: TRBJ1-1; d_gene: -; v_gene: TRBV6-6; abundance: -
CDR3aa: CAWSPEPNTEAFF; CDR3nt: TGTGCCTGGAGTCCGGAGCCGAACACTGAAGCTTTCTTT; j_gene: TRBJ1-1; d_gene: -; v_gene: TRBV30; abundance: -
CDR3aa: CASSQEGTGAGNTIYF; CDR3nt: TGCGCCAGCAGCCAAGAAGGGACAGGGGCTGGAAACACCATATATTTT; j_gene: TRBJ1-3; d_gene: TRBD1; v_gene: TRBV4-1; abundance: -
CDR3aa: CASSELQSYNEQFF; CDR3nt: TGTGCCAGCAGTGAACTACAATCGTACAATGAGCAGTTCTTC; j_gene: TRBJ2-1; d_gene: -; v_gene: TRBV6-1; abundance: -
CDR3aa: CASSLSRGTFNEKLFF; CDR3nt: TGTGCCAGCAGCCTTTCCCGGGGGACCTTTAATGAAAAACTGTTTTTT; j_gene: TRBJ1-4; d_gene: -; v_gene: TRBV7-2; abundance: -
CDR3aa: CASRDVQVNEQYF; CDR3nt: TGTGCCAGCAGGGATGTCCAGGTCAACGAGCAGTACTTC; j_gene: TRBJ2-7; d_gene: -; v_gene: TRBV6-1; abundance: -
CDR3aa: CASSDLNTQYF; CDR3nt: TGTGCCAGCAGTGATTTAAATACGCAGTATTTT; j_gene: TRBJ2-3; d_gene: -; v_gene: TRBV25-1; abundance: -
CDR3aa: CASSHARGRDSPLHF; CDR3nt: TGCGCCAGCAGCCACGCCCGGGGCAGGGATTCACCCCTCCACTTT; j_gene: TRBJ1-6; d_gene: -; v_gene: TRBV4-1; abundance: -
CDR3aa: CASSLGSGDGGELFF; CDR3nt: TGTGCCAGCAGCTTAGGGAGCGGGGACGGTGGGGAGCTGTTTTTT; j_gene: TRBJ2-2; d_gene: TRBD2; v_gene: TRBV11-3; abundance: -
CDR3aa: CASSHGYEQYF; CDR3nt: TGTGCCAGCAGCCATGGCTACGAGCAGTACTTC; j_gene: TRBJ2-7; d_gene: -; v_gene: TRBV7-2; abundance: -
CDR3aa: CASSYSLADYNEQFF; CDR3nt: TGCGCCAGCAGCTACTCACTAGCAGACTACAATGAGCAGTTCTTC; j_gene: TRBJ2-1; d_gene: -; v_gene: TRBV5-1; abundance: -
CDR3aa: CASSQDQAALTGKLFF; CDR3nt: TGTGCCAGCAGCCAAGATCAGGCTGCCCTAACGGGAAAACTGTTTTTT; j_gene: TRBJ1-4; d_gene: -; v_gene: TRBV14; abundance: -
CDR3aa: CSVQGLAGAYNEQFF; CDR3nt: TGCAGCGTCCAAGGACTAGCGGGAGCTTACAATGAGCAGTTCTTC; j_gene: TRBJ2-1; d_gene: TRBD2; v_gene: TRBV29-1; abundance: -
CDR3aa: CASSIYPTNYGYTF; CDR3nt: TGTGCCAGTAGTATATACCCCACTAACTATGGCTACACCTTC; j_gene: TRBJ1-2; d_gene: -; v_gene: TRBV19; abundance: -
CDR3aa: CASNPSRDMETQYF; CDR3nt: TGCGCCAGCAACCCGTCCCGGGACATGGAGACCCAGTACTTC; j_gene: TRBJ2-5; d_gene: -; v_gene: TRBV5-1; abundance: -
CDR3aa: CASSLNRGPLSGNTIYF; CDR3nt: TGTGCCAGCAGCTTAAATCGAGGTCCGCTCTCTGGAAACACCATATATTTT; j_gene: TRBJ1-3; d_gene: -; v_gene: TRBV7-9; abundance: -
CDR3aa: CASSGEGVGTQYF; CDR3nt: TGCGCCAGTTCGGGAGAGGGGGTTGGGACCCAGTACTTC; j_gene: TRBJ2-5; d_gene: -; v_gene: TRBV23-1; abundance: -
CDR3aa: CASGGNTGELFF; CDR3nt: TGTGCCAGCGGGGGGAACACCGGGGAGCTGTTTTTT; j_gene: TRBJ2-2; d_gene: -; v_gene: TRBV9; abundance: -
CDR3aa: CSVATGTGTDTQYF; CDR3nt: TGCAGCGTTGCAACGGGAACGGGCACAGATACGCAGTATTTT; j_gene: TRBJ2-3; d_gene: -; v_gene: TRBV29-1; abundance: -
CDR3aa: CASSIGDNQPQHF; CDR3nt: TGTGCCAGTAGTATAGGGGACAATCAGCCCCAGCATTTT; j_gene: TRBJ1-5; d_gene: -; v_gene: TRBV19; abundance: -
CDR3aa: CASSVSPLGAHNEQFF; CDR3nt: TGTGCCAGCAGCGTTAGCCCCCTGGGGGCTCACAATGAGCAGTTCTTC; j_gene: TRBJ2-1; d_gene: -; v_gene: TRBV9; abundance: -
CDR3aa: CASSSKTGGGTDTQYF; CDR3nt: TGTGCCAGCTCATCAAAGACAGGGGGCGGCACAGATACGCAGTATTTT; j_gene: TRBJ2-3; d_gene: TRBD1; v_gene: TRBV18; abundance: -
CDR3aa: CASSYHLTSGLANTGELFF; CDR3nt: TGTGCCAGCAGCTATCATTTGACTAGCGGGCTCGCGAACACCGGGGAGCTGTTTTTT; j_gene: TRBJ2-2; d_gene: TRBD2; v_gene: TRBV11-3; abundance: -
CDR3aa: CASSGGLSGNTIYF; CDR3nt: TGTGCCAGCAGCGGGGGCCTCTCTGGAAACACCATATATTTT; j_gene: TRBJ1-3; d_gene: -; v_gene: TRBV7-2; abundance: -
CDR3aa: CASSIRGDGSSYNEQFF; CDR3nt: TGTGCCAGCAGCATAAGAGGGGACGGTAGCTCCTACAATGAGCAGTTCTTC; j_gene: TRBJ2-1; d_gene: -; v_gene: TRBV9; abundance: once
CDR3aa: CASSLSVQAEAFF; CDR3nt: TGTGCCAGCAGCTTATCTGTGCAGGCTGAAGCTTTCTTT; j_gene: TRBJ1-1; d_gene: -; v_gene: TRBV7-9; abundance: -
CDR3aa: CASSVGDSGNTIYF; CDR3nt: TGTGCCAGCAGCGTAGGGGACTCTGGAAACACCATATATTTT; j_gene: TRBJ1-3; d_gene: -; v_gene: TRBV9; abundance: -
CDR3aa: CASSDQDRVRSGYTF; CDR3nt: TGTGCCAGCAGTGATCAGGACCGCGTAAGGAGCGGCTACACCTTC; j_gene: TRBJ1-2; d_gene: -; v_gene: TRBV25-1; abundance: -
CDR3aa: CASSQEWDQPQHF; CDR3nt: TGCGCCAGCAGCCAAGAGTGGGATCAGCCCCAGCATTTT; j_gene: TRBJ1-5; d_gene: -; v_gene: TRBV4-1; abundance: -
CDR3aa: CASSHRSGGGFTGELFF; CDR3nt: TGTGCCAGCAGTCACCGTTCAGGGGGCGGTTTCACCGGGGAGCTGTTTTTT; j_gene: TRBJ2-2; d_gene: TRBD1; v_gene: TRBV7-9; abundance: -
CDR3aa: CAWSVLPLNSPLHF; CDR3nt: TGTGCCTGGAGTGTACTGCCCCTTAATTCACCCCTCCACTTT; j_gene: TRBJ1-6; d_gene: -; v_gene: TRBV30; abundance: -
CDR3aa: CASSLAKDRVTSPLHF; CDR3nt: TGTGCCAGCAGCTTAGCGAAGGACAGGGTTACTTCACCCCTCCACTTT; j_gene: TRBJ1-6; d_gene: TRBD1; v_gene: TRBV7-8; abundance: -
CDR3aa: CASSTRQGGFNQPQHF; CDR3nt: TGTGCCAGTAGTACCCGCCAGGGGGGATTTAATCAGCCCCAGCATTTT; j_gene: TRBJ1-5; d_gene: TRBD1; v_gene: TRBV19; abundance: -
CDR3aa: CASSLGSGIIHEQYF; CDR3nt: TGTGCCAGCAGCTTGGGTAGCGGGATTATCCACGAGCAGTACTTC; j_gene: TRBJ2-7; d_gene: TRBD2; v_gene: TRBV5-4; abundance: -
CDR3aa: CASSSGLAGGSLTYEQYF; CDR3nt: TGTGCCAGTAGCTCCGGACTAGCGGGAGGTTCCTTGACCTACGAGCAGTACTTC; j_gene: TRBJ2-7; d_gene: TRBD2; v_gene: TRBV19; abundance: -
CDR3aa: CASSRLAGIRGFGYEQYF; CDR3nt: TGTGCCAGTAGTAGACTAGCGGGGATCCGGGGGTTCGGGTACGAGCAGTACTTC; j_gene: TRBJ2-7; d_gene: TRBD2; v_gene: TRBV19; abundance: -
CDR3aa: CASQGGTPTYNEQFF; CDR3nt: TGCGCCAGCCAGGGAGGGACGCCAACCTACAATGAGCAGTTCTTC; j_gene: TRBJ2-1; d_gene: TRBD2; v_gene: TRBV5-1; abundance: -
CDR3aa: CASSFGDRGEKLFF; CDR3nt: TGCGCCAGCAGCTTCGGGGACAGGGGGGAAAAACTGTTTTTT; j_gene: TRBJ1-4; d_gene: TRBD1; v_gene: TRBV5-1; abundance: -
CDR3aa: CASSIGRGTQYF; CDR3nt: TGTGCCAGTAGTATCGGGAGGGGTACGCAGTATTTT; j_gene: TRBJ2-3; d_gene: TRBD2; v_gene: TRBV19; abundance: -
CDR3aa: CASSMGLAEGRTDTQYF; CDR3nt: TGTGCCAGCAGCATGGGACTAGCAGAAGGTCGCACAGATACGCAGTATTTT; j_gene: TRBJ2-3; d_gene: TRBD2; v_gene: TRBV7-9; abundance: -
CDR3aa: CASSQEQGSEQYF; CDR3nt: TGCGCCAGCAGCCAAGAACAGGGGTCCGAGCAGTACTTC; j_gene: TRBJ2-7; d_gene: TRBD1; v_gene: TRBV4-1; abundance: -
CDR3aa: CASRSGQQPSYEQYF; CDR3nt: TGTGCCAGCAGGAGTGGACAGCAGCCCTCCTACGAGCAGTACTTC; j_gene: TRBJ2-7; d_gene: -; v_gene: TRBV11-3; abundance: -
CDR3aa: CASRGEGGNQPQHF; CDR3nt: TGTGCCAGTAGGGGGGAGGGTGGCAATCAGCCCCAGCATTTT; j_gene: TRBJ1-5; d_gene: -; v_gene: TRBV19; abundance: -
CDR3aa: CASRPPTGATEAFF; CDR3nt: TGTGCCAGCAGGCCACCAACAGGGGCCACTGAAGCTTTCTTT; j_gene: TRBJ1-1; d_gene: TRBD1; v_gene: TRBV6-5; abundance: -
CDR3aa: CASSLGAGGPQETQYF; CDR3nt: TGCGCCAGCAGCTTGGGAGCGGGAGGGCCCCAAGAGACCCAGTACTTC; j_gene: TRBJ2-5; d_gene: TRBD2; v_gene: TRBV5-1; abundance: -